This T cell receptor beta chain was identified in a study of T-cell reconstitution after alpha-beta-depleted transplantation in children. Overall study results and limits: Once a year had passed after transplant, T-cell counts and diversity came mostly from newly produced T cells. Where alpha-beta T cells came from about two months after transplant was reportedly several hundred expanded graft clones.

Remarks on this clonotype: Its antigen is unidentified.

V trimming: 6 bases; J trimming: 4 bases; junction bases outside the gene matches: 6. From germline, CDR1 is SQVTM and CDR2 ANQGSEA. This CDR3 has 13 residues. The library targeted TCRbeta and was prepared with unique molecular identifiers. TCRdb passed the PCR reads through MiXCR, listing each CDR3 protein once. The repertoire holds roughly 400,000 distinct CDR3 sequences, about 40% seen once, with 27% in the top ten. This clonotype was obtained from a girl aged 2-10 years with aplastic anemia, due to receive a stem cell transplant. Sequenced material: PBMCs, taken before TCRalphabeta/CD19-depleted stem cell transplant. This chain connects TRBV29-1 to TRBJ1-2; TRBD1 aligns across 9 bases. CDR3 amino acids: CSVIPQGAYGYTF. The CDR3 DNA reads TGCAGCGTCATTCCACAGGGGGCCTATGGCTACACCTTC.